These T cell receptor beta chains were read from a single sample in a study of identical twins. Each CDR3 protein gets one entry after TCRdb re-called the 5' RACE reads with MiXCR. The profile shows some 1,700,000 distinct CDR3 sequences, 32% of them singletons. Sequencing used cord blood. All receptors derive from a newborn girl in good health. Each CDR3 is given with its conserved first and last residue. The D gene is left open where the match is weak. The size field is filled for only some rows; it gives once, few, many or a size class.

D,size,J,V,CDR3,DNA
TRBD1,NA,TRBJ1-1,TRBV6-2/TRBV6-3,CASSYGTGVFEAFF,TGTGCCAGCAGTTACGGGACAGGGGTTTTTGAAGCTTTCTTT
TRBD1,NA,TRBJ1-5,TRBV20-1,CSADRGRNQPQHF,TGCAGTGCTGACAGGGGGCGCAATCAGCCCCAGCATTTT
NA,few,TRBJ2-3,TRBV11-2,CASSLPGAFTDTQYF,TGTGCCAGCAGCTTACCGGGGGCCTTCACAGATACGCAGTATTTT
TRBD2,few,TRBJ2-7,TRBV2,CASSERLAGTYEQYF,TGTGCCAGCAGTGAACGACTAGCGGGAACCTACGAGCAGTACTTC
NA,NA,TRBJ1-4,TRBV12-3/TRBV12-4,CASSPTTATNEKLFF,TGTGCCAGCAGCCCAACGACAGCTACTAATGAAAAACTGTTTTTT
NA,few,TRBJ2-7,TRBV6-2/TRBV6-3,CASSGRQASYEQYF,TGTGCCAGCAGTGGACGACAGGCCTCCTACGAGCAGTACTTC
NA,NA,TRBJ2-1,TRBV20-1,CGARGQGGNEQFF,TGCGGTGCTAGGGGTCAGGGCGGGAATGAGCAGTTCTTC
NA,many,TRBJ2-7,TRBV24-1,CATSDLYEQYF,TGTGCCACCAGTGATTTGTACGAGCAGTACTTC
TRBD2,NA,TRBJ2-1,TRBV20-1,CSARDRRETYNEQFF,TGCAGTGCTAGAGATCGGCGGGAGACCTACAATGAGCAGTTCTTC
TRBD2,NA,TRBJ2-5,TRBV6-2/TRBV6-3,CASSYGLGGGAFKETQYF,TGTGCCAGCAGTTACGGTCTGGGCGGGGGGGCCTTCAAAGAGACCCAGTACTTC
TRBD2,few,TRBJ2-1,TRBV29-1,CSATGLAGGNEQFF,TGCAGCGCCACCGGACTAGCGGGGGGGAATGAGCAGTTCTTC
NA,NA,TRBJ2-1,TRBV3-1,CASSQDRAMYNEQCF,TGTGCCAGCAGCCAAGACAGGGCAATGTACAATGAGCAGTGCTTC
NA,many,TRBJ2-7,TRBV7-9,CASRDSSTYEQYF,TGTGCCAGCAGAGACAGCTCGACCTACGAGCAGTACTTC
NA,NA,TRBJ2-7,TRBV18,CASSPQGDDYEQYF,TGTGCCAGCTCCCCACAGGGAGATGATTACGAGCAGTACTTC
NA,few,TRBJ2-1,TRBV7-2,CASSSGVSYNEQFF,TGTGCCAGCAGCTCGGGGGTCTCCTACAATGAGCAGTTCTTC
TRBD1,once,TRBJ1-6,TRBV7-9,CASSLEVGTGSSYNSPLHF,TGTGCCAGCAGCTTAGAAGTCGGGACAGGGAGCTCCTATAATTCACCCCTCCACTTT
TRBD1,many,TRBJ1-2,TRBV2,CASSVTGGGYGYTF,TGTGCCAGCAGTGTTACAGGGGGTGGCTATGGCTACACCTTC
NA,many,TRBJ2-3,TRBV10-3,CAIASGDPSTDTQYF,TGTGCCATCGCCTCAGGGGATCCAAGCACAGATACGCAGTATTTT
TRBD1,NA,TRBJ1-1,TRBV27,CAGGTGSMNTEAFF,TGTGCGGGTGGGACAGGGTCTATGAACACTGAAGCTTTCTTT
NA,NA,TRBJ2-5,TRBV18,CASSPQEGLQETQYF,TGTGCCAGCTCACCACAAGAGGGACTTCAAGAGACCCAGTACTTC
TRBD2,few,TRBJ2-1,TRBV20-1,CSASPSGRAANEQFF,TGCAGTGCTAGCCCTAGCGGGAGGGCCGCGAATGAGCAGTTCTTC
NA,few,TRBJ1-1,TRBV20-1,CSARPFRRGDTEAFF,TGCAGTGCTAGACCCTTTCGCCGGGGCGACACTGAAGCTTTCTTT
TRBD1,NA,TRBJ2-5,TRBV7-3,CASSLMGQGGQETQYF,TGTGCCAGCAGCTTAATGGGACAGGGGGGCCAAGAGACCCAGTACTTC
NA,many,TRBJ2-5,TRBV4-2,CASSQGQSQETQYF,TGTGCCAGCAGCCAAGGCCAGAGTCAAGAGACCCAGTACTTC
NA,few,TRBJ2-7,TRBV30,CAWSVNNEQYF,TGTGCCTGGAGTGTCAACAATGAGCAGTACTTC
TRBD2,many,TRBJ2-3,TRBV7-6,CASSLNPPGLATDTQYF,TGTGCCAGCAGCTTAAATCCTCCGGGACTAGCAACAGATACGCAGTATTTT
TRBD2,few,TRBJ2-1,TRBV5-1,CASSLYRTSSYNEQFF,TGCGCCAGCAGCTTGTACAGGACTAGCTCCTACAATGAGCAGTTCTTC
NA,NA,TRBJ2-7,TRBV20-1,CSAQRTSYEQYF,TGCAGTGCTCAGCGGACCTCCTACGAGCAGTACTTC
NA,few,TRBJ1-1,TRBV7-9,CASSYRSVGASRNTEAFF,TGTGCCAGCAGCTACAGGTCAGTGGGGGCCTCCAGGAACACTGAAGCTTTCTTT
NA,NA,TRBJ1-5,TRBV5-1,CASSLDEQAHSNQPQHF,TGCGCCAGCAGCTTGGACGAACAGGCACATAGCAATCAGCCCCAGCATTTT
NA,few,TRBJ2-3,TRBV10-3,CAISESGDSTDTQYF,TGTGCCATCAGTGAGTCTGGAGACAGCACAGATACGCAGTATTTT
TRBD2,few,TRBJ2-1,TRBV30,CAWRGLASYNEQFF,TGTGCCTGGAGGGGACTAGCGTCTTACAATGAGCAGTTCTTC
NA,many,TRBJ2-4,TRBV10-3,CAISEDSAKNIQYF,TGTGCCATCAGTGAGGACAGCGCCAAAAACATTCAGTACTTC